This T cell receptor beta chain was captured by sequencing in a study of blood T cell repertoires in COVID-19. At the level of the study: COVID-19 samples from acute and convalescent phases originated in the United States, Italy and Spain. PBMCs, B-cell-depleted T cells, or T cells provided the cDNA or gDNA that made up the material.

As originally analysed: Amplifying reference gene primers gave estimates of nucleated cell counts. Assay used: immunoSEQ multiplex PCR; TCRdb lists only in-frame clones, some missing. V, J and clone size are taken as reported in that table, and D and trimming were inferred from the DNA itself. Among about 180,000 clones listed, around 79% were seen once. Germline V gene lookup returns CDR1 MDHEN and CDR2 SYDVKM. The CDR3 is 13 amino acids. V lost 0 bases, J lost 8 bases, and 10 bases lay in between. Recruited during active infection, patients (from Seattle) were subsequently followed longitudinally. This chain uses TRBV28 with TRBJ1-1; D is unresolved. Sample: peripheral blood. This clonotype originated in a woman aged 60 to 75 with COVID-19, enrolled during active disease. In DNA, the CDR3 is TGTGCCAGCAGTTTATGGGGCCGCGCAGAAGCTTTCTTT. Protein sequence: CASSLWGRAEAFF.